This T cell receptor (beta chain) was identified during a study of cytomegalovirus exposure and HLA in healthy donors. The data were produced by immunoSEQ multiplex PCR, yet TCRdb's version contains in-frame clones alone and is incomplete. The repertoire holds roughly 330,000 clones, with roughly nine tenths as singletons. This CDR3 comprises 17 residues. Germline values: CDR1 SGDLS, CDR2 YYNGEE. Trimming took 3 bases from V and 3 from J; bases not matched to a gene: 12. Sequencing was done on a sample of PBMCs. The genes are TRBV9 and TRBJ2-1; 7 nucleotides match TRBD2. This sequence originates from a woman in her 30s in good health and CMV-seropositive. This CDR3 reads CASSAGGQLHIYNEQFF. The CDR3 DNA reads as TGTGCCAGCAGCGCGGGAGGCCAACTCCACATCTACAATGAGCAGTTCTTC.